Below, 6 T cell receptor beta chains from the same sample are listed, as sequenced in a study of radiation and T cells in renal cell carcinoma. Time point noted: baseline pretreatment blood. Treatment reported: 15 Gy SBRT to primary tumor, nephrectomy 4 weeks later. Assay: immunoSEQ multiplex PCR; the TCRdb copy retains only in-frame clones and omits some. The sample includes roughly 130,000 clones, approximately 90% of them seen just once. Material: blood, obtained from a patient whose treatment included radiotherapy and nephrectomy. The source of these receptors is a woman between 45 and 65 years old with renal cell carcinoma.

V usage is TRBV11-3 and J usage is TRBJ2-7, with 9 bases aligning to TRBD1. The germline V gene encodes CDR1 SGHNT and CDR2 YENEEA. The V segment lost 4 bases and the J segment 5 bases; nucleotides outside the gene matches: 9. The CDR3 runs 15 residues. The CDR3 DNA reads as TGTGCCAGCAGCTATGCCCCGGGACAGGGTAACGAGCAGTACTTC. It encodes CASSYAPGQGNEQYF. The full variable domain, with the rest looked up from reference TRBV11-3 and TRBJ2-7, is EAGVVQSPRYKIIEKKQPVAFWCNPISGHNTLYWYLQNLGQGPELLIRYENEEAVDDSQLPKDRFSAERLKGVDSTLKIQPAELGDSAVYLCASSYAPGQGNEQYFGPGTRLTVT.

The rearrangement links TRBV19 to TRBJ1-2, with 7 bases lining up with TRBD1. The CDR3 is 14 amino acids. In germline, CDR1 is LNHDA, CDR2 SQIVND (reference sequence). V shed 4 bases and J 2 bases; nucleotides not matched to a gene: 4. CDR3 sequence: CASSTQGKNYGYTF. CDR3 bases: TGTGCCAGTAGTACACAGGGGAAGAACTATGGCTACACCTTC. The variable domain in full, completed from reference TRBV19 and TRBJ1-2, reads DGGITQSPKYLFRKEGQNVTLSCEQNLNHDAMYWYRQDPGQGLRLIYYSQIVNDFQKGDIAEGYSVSREKKESFPLTVTSAQKNPTAFYLCASSTQGKNYGYTFGSGTRLTVV.

Only one count was recorded for this clone. V gene TRBV5-1 combines with J gene TRBJ1-2, with D hard to call. Germline V gene sequence: CDR1 SGHRS, CDR2 YFSETQ. The CDR3 sequence is 16 residues long. The V end lost 4 bases, the J end lost 4 bases, and 20 bases lay between the germline ends. DNA for the CDR3: TGCGCCAGCAGCGCTAACACCCGTAGGGATATCTATGGCTACACCTTC. As protein: CASSANTRRDIYGYTF.

This clone was found a few times. V gene TRBV30 combines with J gene TRBJ1-1, with D maybe TRBD1 (5 bases). CDR1 is GTSNPN and CDR2 is SVGIG in the germline V gene (reference sequence). This CDR3 is 15 amino acids long. V lost 0 bases and J 1 base, leaving 12 bases between the germline ends. The CDR3 nucleotides read TGTGCCTGGAGTGTACCGGGACTCACGAACACTGAAGCTTTCTTT. This codes for CAWSVPGLTNTEAFF.

This clone was picked up one time. The chain has TRBV13 and TRBJ2-1, with D possibly matching TRBD2 (6 bases). There are 15 residues in the CDR3. Trimming stripped 2 bases from V and 0 bases from J, with 8 bases between. From germline, CDR1 is PRHDT and CDR2 FYEKMQ (reference sequence). The CDR3 sequence is CASSLRRGSYNEQFF. CDR3 sequence (DNA): TGTGCCAGCAGCTTAAGGCGGGGCTCCTACAATGAGCAGTTCTTC.

The rearrangement uses TRBV4-3 and TRBJ1-2, with 8 bases aligning to TRBD1. Trimming cost V 4 bases and J 1 base; bases outside gene matches: 5. Germline V gene sequence: CDR1 LGHNA, CDR2 YSLEER. The CDR3 is 15 amino acids. The CDR3 sequence: CASSRTTGVNYGYTF. CDR3 nucleotide sequence: TGCGCCAGCAGCCGAACGACAGGGGTTAACTATGGCTACACCTTC.